These T cell receptor beta chains were read from a single sample in a study of response to subunit inactivated influenza vaccine. From the RT-PCR reads, TCRdb called clonotypes with MiXCR, one entry per CDR3 protein. Altogether under 500,000 distinct CDR3 sequences are present, about 10% being singletons, with the ten largest covering about an eighth. This specimen was PBMCs from blood, taken 40 to 50 days after vaccination. These receptors all stem from a man aged 50 or older who received an inactivated influenza vaccine. CDR3s include the opening cysteine and the closing phenylalanine or tryptophan. Fields, in order: V gene, clone size, J gene, D gene, CDR3 protein, CDR3 DNA. D genes are given only for firm matches. Size is stated for part of the rows, as once, few or many counts, or as a class when the clone is expanded.

V: TRBV5-8
size: few
J: TRBJ1-1
D: NA
CDR3: CASSLDKNTEAFF
DNA: TGTGCCAGCAGCCTGGACAAGAACACTGAAGCTTTCTTT

V: TRBV7-6
size: many
J: TRBJ2-5
D: NA
CDR3: CASSLARGGETQYF
DNA: TGTGCCAGCAGCTTAGCCAGGGGAGGAGAGACCCAGTACTTC

V: TRBV29-1
size: NA
J: TRBJ2-1
D: NA
CDR3: CSVETASWGEQFF
DNA: TGCAGCGTTGAAACGGCGTCCTGGGGGGAGCAGTTCTTC

V: TRBV28
size: few
J: TRBJ1-1
D: NA
CDR3: CASSDGDSNFGTEAFF
DNA: TGTGCCAGCAGTGATGGGGACTCCAATTTTGGCACTGAAGCTTTCTTT

V: TRBV20-1
size: few
J: TRBJ2-7
D: NA
CDR3: CSADRDPYEQYF
DNA: TGCAGTGCCGACCGGGACCCCTACGAGCAGTACTTC

V: TRBV7-9
size: NA
J: TRBJ2-5
D: TRBD1
CDR3: CASSLIDRGGETQYF
DNA: TGTGCCAGCAGCTTAATCGACAGGGGGGGAGAGACCCAGTACTTC

V: TRBV12-3/TRBV12-4
size: NA
J: TRBJ1-1
D: TRBD1
CDR3: CASSRTGSGTEAFF
DNA: TGTGCCAGCAGCCGGACAGGATCGGGCACTGAAGCTTTCTTT

V: TRBV24-1
size: NA
J: TRBJ2-2
D: NA
CDR3: CATSDTNRGGTGELFF
DNA: TGTGCCACCAGTGACACCAACAGGGGAGGTACCGGGGAGCTGTTTTTT

V: TRBV27
size: NA
J: TRBJ2-1
D: TRBD1
CDR3: CASSLYSGTGAFNEQFF
DNA: TGTGCCAGCAGTTTATACTCGGGGACAGGGGCCTTCAATGAGCAGTTCTTC

V: TRBV6-1
size: few
J: TRBJ1-5
D: TRBD1
CDR3: CASSEVRGQANQPQHF
DNA: TGTGCCAGCAGTGAAGTCCGGGGACAGGCAAATCAGCCCCAGCATTTT

V: TRBV25-1
size: NA
J: TRBJ1-1
D: NA
CDR3: CASSIVNTEAFF
DNA: TGTGCCAGCAGTATAGTAAACACTGAAGCTTTCTTT

V: TRBV28
size: NA
J: TRBJ2-1
D: TRBD2
CDR3: CASSSGGLAGNEQFF
DNA: TGTGCCAGCAGTTCCGGTGGACTAGCGGGTAATGAGCAGTTCTTC

V: TRBV10-3
size: many
J: TRBJ1-2
D: NA
CDR3: CAISDSYYGYTF
DNA: TGTGCCATCAGTGACAGCTACTATGGCTACACCTTC

V: TRBV28
size: many
J: TRBJ2-1
D: NA
CDR3: CASSRNRARSSYNEQFF
DNA: TGTGCCAGCAGCCGGAATCGTGCTAGGAGCTCCTACAATGAGCAGTTCTTC

V: TRBV29-1
size: few
J: TRBJ2-5
D: NA
CDR3: CSVNPAQETQYF
DNA: TGCAGCGTTAATCCAGCCCAAGAGACCCAGTACTTC

V: TRBV20-1
size: many
J: TRBJ2-1
D: TRBD2
CDR3: CSARSGLAGRSYNEQFF
DNA: TGCAGTGCTAGATCTGGGCTAGCGGGAAGGTCCTACAATGAGCAGTTCTTC

V: TRBV20-1
size: many
J: TRBJ1-2
D: NA
CDR3: CSARAGHYGYTF
DNA: TGCAGTGCTAGAGCTGGACACTATGGCTACACCTTC

V: TRBV5-1
size: few
J: TRBJ2-7
D: TRBD1
CDR3: CASSLSLQGARGEQYF
DNA: TGCGCCAGCAGCTTGAGCCTTCAGGGGGCGCGGGGCGAGCAGTACTTC

V: TRBV4-3
size: many
J: TRBJ2-7
D: TRBD1
CDR3: CASSQEWDRRSYEQYF
DNA: TGCGCCAGCAGCCAAGAATGGGACAGGAGATCCTACGAGCAGTACTTC

V: TRBV12-3/TRBV12-4
size: many
J: TRBJ1-1
D: TRBD1
CDR3: CASSRQGGTEAFF
DNA: TGTGCCAGCAGTCGACAGGGCGGCACTGAAGCTTTCTTT

V: TRBV12-3/TRBV12-4
size: many
J: TRBJ2-1
D: TRBD2
CDR3: CASSPRLAGYNEQFF
DNA: TGTGCCAGCAGTCCAAGACTAGCGGGCTACAATGAGCAGTTCTTC

V: TRBV20-1
size: few
J: TRBJ2-7
D: TRBD1
CDR3: CSASGTGTYEQYF
DNA: TGCAGTGCTTCTGGGACAGGGACCTACGAGCAGTACTTC

V: TRBV5-1
size: many
J: TRBJ2-2
D: NA
CDR3: CASRRDETGELFF
DNA: TGCGCCAGCAGAAGGGACGAAACCGGGGAGCTGTTTTTT

V: TRBV28
size: NA
J: TRBJ2-1
D: TRBD2
CDR3: CASSQQSGGYSTYNEQFF
DNA: TGTGCCAGCAGCCAACAGAGCGGGGGATACTCCACCTACAATGAGCAGTTCTTC

V: TRBV12-3/TRBV12-4
size: many
J: TRBJ1-5
D: NA
CDR3: CASSLGAVEPQHF
DNA: TGTGCCAGCAGTTTAGGGGCGGTGGAGCCCCAGCATTTT

V: TRBV20-1
size: few
J: TRBJ2-1
D: TRBD2
CDR3: CSAKSPGTNYNEQFF
DNA: TGCAGTGCTAAAAGTCCGGGGACTAACTACAATGAGCAGTTCTTC

V: TRBV27
size: few
J: TRBJ2-7
D: TRBD2
CDR3: CASSLGLLAGGGQYF
DNA: TGTGCCAGCAGTTTAGGCCTACTAGCGGGAGGCGGGCAGTACTTC

V: TRBV28
size: few
J: TRBJ1-1
D: NA
CDR3: CASSFRGWVNTEAFF
DNA: TGTGCCAGCAGTTTCAGAGGATGGGTGAACACTGAAGCTTTCTTT

V: TRBV5-5
size: few
J: TRBJ1-6
D: NA
CDR3: CASSLTGTPLHF
DNA: TGTGCCAGCAGCTTGACAGGGACACCCCTCCACTTT

V: TRBV4-3
size: few
J: TRBJ2-2
D: TRBD1
CDR3: CASSQDWTGGGELFF
DNA: TGCGCCAGCAGCCAAGATTGGACAGGGGGAGGGGAGCTGTTTTTT

V: TRBV6-5
size: many
J: TRBJ2-1
D: TRBD2
CDR3: CASSYLASGGRNEQFF
DNA: TGTGCCAGCAGTTACCTGGCTAGCGGGGGTCGCAATGAGCAGTTCTTC

V: TRBV7-2
size: many
J: TRBJ2-3
D: NA
CDR3: CASSLPLGHTDTQYF
DNA: TGTGCCAGCAGCTTACCCCTCGGGCACACAGATACGCAGTATTTT

V: TRBV7-8
size: many
J: TRBJ2-1
D: NA
CDR3: CASSFSPGPYNEQFF
DNA: TGTGCCAGCAGCTTCTCACCGGGACCATACAATGAGCAGTTCTTC

V: TRBV20-1
size: NA
J: TRBJ2-7
D: NA
CDR3: CSAYLSPGPLYEQYF
DNA: TGCAGTGCCTATTTATCCCCCGGACCGCTCTACGAGCAGTACTTC

V: TRBV6-1
size: few
J: TRBJ2-3
D: TRBD1
CDR3: CASKGDRPMRDTQYF
DNA: TGTGCCAGCAAGGGGGACAGGCCGATGAGAGATACGCAGTATTTT

V: TRBV5-1
size: many
J: TRBJ2-1
D: TRBD2
CDR3: CASSFQASGAYNEQFF
DNA: TGCGCCAGCAGCTTTCAGGCTAGCGGGGCGTACAATGAGCAGTTCTTC

V: TRBV7-3
size: few
J: TRBJ2-1
D: NA
CDR3: CASSPANNEQFF
DNA: TGTGCCAGCAGCCCCGCCAACAATGAGCAGTTCTTC

V: TRBV6-1
size: many
J: TRBJ2-5
D: NA
CDR3: CASSQTRKDTQYF
DNA: TGTGCCAGCAGCCAAACTAGGAAAGACACCCAGTACTTC

V: TRBV6-1
size: few
J: TRBJ1-1
D: NA
CDR3: CASSEQYTEAFF
DNA: TGTGCCAGCAGTGAACAGTACACTGAAGCTTTCTTT

V: TRBV18
size: few
J: TRBJ1-1
D: NA
CDR3: CASSTRQVGNTEAFF
DNA: TGTGCCAGCTCAACGAGACAGGTGGGGAACACTGAAGCTTTCTTT

V: TRBV5-1
size: NA
J: TRBJ1-3
D: NA
CDR3: CASSLGSSAYGNTIYF
DNA: TGCGCCAGCAGCTTGGGGTCGTCGGCGTATGGAAACACCATATATTTT